The rows below give T cell receptor beta chains drawn from one sample of a study of blood T cell repertoires in COVID-19. The assay was immunoSEQ multiplex PCR, and TCRdb's table has in-frame clones only and misses some. The data show around 200,000 clones, approximately 89% seen once. The sample comprised PBMCs or T cells enriched from blood (not recorded which). The origin of the receptors is a woman between 18 and 29 years old who had recovered from COVID-19. Each CDR3 is given without its conserved first and last residue. The size of a clone is reported for some rows only, either as once, few or many, or as a class for expanded clones.

V	size	length	J	CDR3
TRBV9	NA	14	TRBJ1-1	ASSVDPQGGGSVAF
TRBV2	few	8	TRBJ2-1	ASSDLRQF
TRBV28	NA	14	TRBJ1-1	ASNSDRRGFRGEAF
TRBV12-3/TRBV12-4	once	11	TRBJ1-1	ASSLTGNTEAF
TRBV5-1	once	14	TRBJ2-3	ASSLEGTSGTDTQY
TRBV28	NA	12	TRBJ1-5	ASRSPGRDPPQH
TRBV19	once	15	TRBJ1-1	ASSIGTGWLGNTEAF
TRBV11-2	NA	12	TRBJ2-5	ASSLVSYQETQY
TRBV7-3	NA	13	TRBJ2-6	ASSSGGHGANVLT
TRBV25-1	few	14	TRBJ2-7	ASSESLAGFPYEQY
TRBV4-3	NA	13	TRBJ2-3	ASSRGLAQADTQY
TRBV27	NA	11	TRBJ2-1	ASSRGGYNEQF
TRBV7-2	NA	16	TRBJ1-2	ASSFWTDPGRSGDGYT
TRBV3-1/TRBV3-2	NA	13	TRBJ2-3	ASSQGLAGMDTQY